A selection of T cell receptor beta chains follows, all from one sample in a study of T-cell reconstitution after alpha-beta-depleted transplantation in children. From the PCR reads, TCRdb called clonotypes with MiXCR, one entry per CDR3 protein. Of around 800,000 distinct CDR3 sequences listed, around 15% were seen once; the top ten hold roughly 5%. The specimen comprised PBMCs, mostly from graft donor cells, sampled 360 days after TCRalphabeta/CD19-depleted stem cell transplant. These receptor sequences come from a male patient under 18 who had a stem cell transplant for acute lymphoblastic leukemia, so the T cells may come from the graft donor. Each CDR3 is given with its conserved first and last residue. D genes are given only for firm matches. The size field is filled for only some rows; it gives once, few, many or a size class.

. TRBJ2-1 TRBD2 TRBV20-1 CSARAGTSGRGSYNEQFF TGCAGTGCTAGAGCCGGGACTAGCGGGAGGGGGTCCTACAATGAGCAGTTCTTC
. TRBJ2-7 TRBD1 TRBV5-1 CASGRGPDYEQYF TGCGCCAGCGGAAGGGGGCCAGACTACGAGCAGTACTTC
few TRBJ2-7 TRBD2 TRBV29-1 CSVEGLASEQYF TGCAGCGTTGAGGGACTAGCCTCCGAGCAGTACTTC
few TRBJ2-7 . TRBV20-1 CSATPLASSYEQYF TGCAGTGCCACACCGCTAGCCTCGTCCTACGAGCAGTACTTC
few TRBJ2-3 . TRBV2 CASSDPARTDTQYF TGTGCCAGCAGTGATCCGGCTAGGACAGATACGCAGTATTTT
. TRBJ2-2 . TRBV6-5 CASSYDRGSGELFF TGTGCCAGCAGTTACGATCGGGGTTCCGGGGAGCTGTTTTTT
many TRBJ2-7 . TRBV7-2 CASSLDRGGYEQYF TGTGCCAGCAGCCTAGACAGGGGAGGGTACGAGCAGTACTTC
. TRBJ2-1 TRBD1 TRBV4-1 CASRGKGGQEPNEQFF TGCGCCAGCAGGGGCAAAGGGGGACAGGAGCCCAATGAGCAGTTCTTC
. TRBJ2-1 . TRBV11-3 CASSSWTASYNEQFF TGTGCCAGCAGCTCCTGGACGGCCTCCTACAATGAGCAGTTCTTC
few TRBJ2-1 . TRBV12-3/TRBV12-4 CASVRHSQGNEQFF TGTGCCAGTGTGCGGCACTCCCAGGGCAATGAGCAGTTCTTC
. TRBJ1-5 TRBD1 TRBV6-4 CAPPRTGRSNQPQHF TGTGCACCACCTAGGACAGGTCGGAGCAATCAGCCCCAGCATTTT
many TRBJ2-3 . TRBV5-1 CASSPGLSTDTQYF TGTGCCAGCTCACCCGGACTAAGCACAGATACGCAGTATTTT
few TRBJ1-2 . TRBV15 CATSSSPGYGYTF TGTGCCACCAGCAGCAGCCCCGGCTATGGCTACACCTTC
many TRBJ2-3 . TRBV9 CASSPIPLTDTQYF TGTGCCAGCAGTCCGATCCCACTCACAGATACGCAGTATTTT
. TRBJ1-1 . TRBV6-5 CASSYGRRFTEAFF TGTGCCAGCAGTTACGGGAGGCGGTTTACTGAAGCTTTCTTT
. TRBJ2-1 TRBD2 TRBV7-8 CASSLPELAGGFDNEQFF TGTGCCAGCAGCTTACCCGAGCTAGCGGGAGGTTTTGACAATGAGCAGTTCTTC
few TRBJ2-1 TRBD1 TRBV5-1 CASTGQGGPNEQFF TGCGCCAGCACGGGACAGGGGGGACCCAATGAGCAGTTCTTC
few TRBJ2-2 . TRBV6-2/TRBV6-3 CASRNSNTGELFF TGTGCCAGCCGAAACTCCAACACCGGGGAGCTGTTTTTT
. TRBJ1-2 . TRBV2 CASRTSTSTYGYTF TGTGCCAGCAGGACTTCAACAAGCACCTATGGCTACACCTTC
few TRBJ2-7 . TRBV20-1 CSALLVTGSYEQYF TGCAGTGCCCTATTGGTTACGGGTTCCTACGAGCAGTACTTC
many TRBJ2-1 TRBD2 TRBV5-1 CASSLGASGSYNEQFF TGTGCCAGCAGCTTAGGGGCTAGCGGTAGCTACAATGAGCAGTTCTTC
. TRBJ2-7 . TRBV14 CASSQVPSVWGHEQYF TGTGCCAGCAGCCAAGTTCCTAGCGTCTGGGGTCACGAGCAGTACTTC
. TRBJ2-7 TRBD1 TRBV29-1 CSVVPADRRGEQYF TGCAGCGTTGTCCCTGCGGACAGGAGAGGCGAGCAGTACTTC
. TRBJ1-2 . TRBV27 CASSLSFDRIYGYTF TGTGCCAGCAGTTTATCCTTCGACAGGATCTATGGCTACACCTTC
few TRBJ1-1 TRBD1 TRBV7-9 CASTPPGQQYTEAFF TGTGCCAGTACCCCTCCGGGACAGCAGTACACTGAAGCTTTCTTT
few TRBJ2-1 . TRBV7-3 CASSRIRDNEQFF TGTGCCAGCAGCCGGATTCGGGACAATGAGCAGTTCTTC
few TRBJ1-5 TRBD1 TRBV20-1 CSATGTGRPQHF TGCAGTGCTACCGGGACAGGTCGTCCCCAGCATTTT
. TRBJ2-7 . TRBV7-2 CASSRAGVTSYEQYF TGTGCCAGCAGCAGAGCGGGTGTAACCTCCTACGAGCAGTACTTC
. TRBJ1-3 . TRBV5-1 CASSPGGALSGNTIYF TGCGCCAGCAGCCCGGGCGGGGCTCTCTCTGGAAACACCATATATTTT
many TRBJ1-5 . TRBV18 CASSQGLNQPQHF TGTGCCAGCTCACAGGGCCTCAATCAGCCCCAGCATTTT
. TRBJ1-3 . TRBV5-5 CASSLWSGTIYF TGTGCCAGCAGCTTATGGTCTGGCACCATATATTTT
many TRBJ2-2 . TRBV15 CATRETGELFF TGTGCCACCAGGGAGACCGGGGAGCTGTTTTTT
many TRBJ2-3 TRBD1 TRBV9 CASSEDRVADTQYF TGTGCCAGCAGCGAAGACAGGGTGGCAGATACGCAGTATTTT
. TRBJ2-1 TRBD2 TRBV18 CASSPQTGTSTYNEQFF TGTGCCAGCTCACCCCAAACCGGGACTAGCACCTACAATGAGCAGTTCTTC
many TRBJ2-1 TRBD2 TRBV5-1 CASSSGLAMYNEQFF TGCGCCAGCAGCTCAGGACTAGCAATGTACAATGAGCAGTTCTTC
. TRBJ1-5 . TRBV2 CASSVARGGNQPQHF TGTGCCAGCAGTGTAGCAAGGGGTGGCAATCAGCCCCAGCATTTT
few TRBJ2-1 TRBD2 TRBV5-1 CASSFGQRESSYNEQFF TGCGCCAGCAGCTTCGGCCAGCGGGAGTCCTCCTACAATGAGCAGTTCTTC
once TRBJ2-7 . TRBV4-1 CASSQDPPKVYEQYF TGCGCCAGCAGCCAAGATCCACCGAAGGTTTACGAGCAGTACTTC